A selection of T cell receptor beta chains follows, all from one sample in a study of blood T cell repertoires in COVID-19. TCRdb's table, derived via immunoSEQ multiplex PCR, lists solely in-frame clones and lacks some. The sample shows 310,000 or so clones, roughly 90% of them seen only once. Sequencing was performed on PBMCs or T cells enriched from blood (not recorded which). These receptor sequences come from a young woman who had recovered from COVID-19. The CDR3 runs from the conserved cysteine through the conserved F or W.

V gene	J gene	CDR3 protein
TRBV19	TRBJ1-3	CASNGRQVDSGNTIYF
TRBV28	TRBJ1-6	CASSQWDSHSPLHF
TRBV10-3	TRBJ2-1	CAISGLAETNEQFF
TRBV6-5	TRBJ2-3	CASRSFPADTQYF
TRBV27	TRBJ1-1	CASSSGSRAGAFF
TRBV7-6	TRBJ1-4	CASSLASGDEKLFF
TRBV12-3/TRBV12-4	TRBJ1-2	CASSRTGLYGYTF
TRBV3-1/TRBV3-2	TRBJ2-4	CASSHGTSGDKNIQYF
TRBV7-9	TRBJ1-2	CASSHSGTSLIYGYTF
TRBV7-6	TRBJ1-1	CASSLVGNTEAFF
TRBV10-3	TRBJ1-2	CAISVQGPYGYTF
TRBV5-1	TRBJ2-7	CASSARDRDPYEQYF
TRBV27	TRBJ1-1	CASSLRQGRGHTEAFF
TRBV30	TRBJ1-3	CAWSVGGGNTIYF
TRBV18	TRBJ2-7	CASSPQVSGRGYEQYF
TRBV5-1	TRBJ1-6	CASSLDQGMGSPLHF
TRBV18	TRBJ2-7	CASSPRTSATYEQYF
TRBV21-1	TRBJ1-3	CASSKEDNSGNTIYF
TRBV6-1	TRBJ2-7	CASSDSRQRSYEQYF
TRBV11-2	TRBJ2-3	CASSLHAGTGVDTQYF
TRBV7-3	TRBJ1-1	CASSLRRGTEAFF
TRBV3-1/TRBV3-2	TRBJ2-7	CASSLVRGEQYF
TRBV7-2	TRBJ1-6	CASSSGQGYSPLHF
TRBV7-2	TRBJ1-5	CASSGGQGYNQPQHF
TRBV11-2	TRBJ2-2	CASSLAGLVGELFF
TRBV3-1/TRBV3-2	TRBJ1-4	CASSQEKGATNEKLFF
TRBV9	TRBJ1-6	CASSTQSLNSPLHF
TRBV5-5	TRBJ1-3	CASSNQASGNTIYF
TRBV28	TRBJ1-2	CASSFSSYGYTF
TRBV27	TRBJ2-1	CASKDRDYYNEQFF
TRBV7-9	TRBJ2-6	CASSPNGTGGSSGANVLTF
TRBV7-8	TRBJ2-3	CASSHRAGRNTDTQYF
TRBV5-6	TRBJ1-1	CASSLGGGNTEAFF
TRBV28	TRBJ2-2	CASNLAGTNGELFF
TRBV6-2/TRBV6-3	TRBJ1-2	CASSYAAEGAYGYTF
TRBV19	TRBJ1-1	CASSISLQGWNTEAFF
TRBV7-9	TRBJ1-2	CASSVSLRSNYGYTF
TRBV19	TRBJ1-3	CASSMTGYGNTIYF
TRBV5-4	TRBJ2-1	CASSKTSGRAHEQFF
TRBV27	TRBJ2-1	CASTTLGALNEQFF
TRBV7-2	TRBJ1-2	CASSSSTGGAGGYTF
TRBV10-2	TRBJ1-3	CASSGTGAGNTIYF
TRBV5-5	TRBJ1-3	CASSSWAYSGNTIYF
TRBV4-2	TRBJ1-5	CASSPAEQTNQPQHF
TRBV14	TRBJ1-4	CASSPRLTNEKLFF